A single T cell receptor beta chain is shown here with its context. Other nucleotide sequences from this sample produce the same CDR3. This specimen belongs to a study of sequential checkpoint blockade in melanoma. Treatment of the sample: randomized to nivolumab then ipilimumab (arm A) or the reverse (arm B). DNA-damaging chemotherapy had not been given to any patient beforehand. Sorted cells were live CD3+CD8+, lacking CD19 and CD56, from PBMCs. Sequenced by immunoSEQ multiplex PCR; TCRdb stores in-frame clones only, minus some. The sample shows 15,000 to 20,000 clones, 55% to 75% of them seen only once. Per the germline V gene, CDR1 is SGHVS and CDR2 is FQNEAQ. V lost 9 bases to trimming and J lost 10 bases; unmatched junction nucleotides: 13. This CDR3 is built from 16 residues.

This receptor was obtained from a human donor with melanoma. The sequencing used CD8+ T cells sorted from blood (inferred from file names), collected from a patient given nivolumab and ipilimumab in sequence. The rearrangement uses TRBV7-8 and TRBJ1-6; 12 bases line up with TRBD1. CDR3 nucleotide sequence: TGTGCCAGTAGTTTCGGGACAGGGGGCGCGGAATCACCCCTCCACTTT. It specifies CASSFGTGGAESPLHF.